This T cell receptor (beta chain) was retrieved from a study of blood T cell repertoires in COVID-19. The germline CDR1 and CDR2 sequences are SGDLS and YYNGEE. Trimming took off 0 bases at V and 3 bases at J, with 12 bases between the two ends. This CDR3 is 15 amino acids long. This clone was counted between two and nine times. Original processing notes: Estimated nucleated cell counts came from reference gene primer amplification. The repertoire was sequenced with immunoSEQ multiplex PCR; TCRdb's copy has only in-frame clones and lacks some. V and J calls and clone size follow that table, whereas D and trimming were derived from the DNA. The sample has under 200,000 clones, about 88% seen once.

Sequencing used peripheral blood. This clonotype was sampled from a middle-aged man with active or convalescent COVID-19. The rearrangement joins TRBV9 to TRBJ1-1, with D possibly matching TRBD1 (5 bases). The CDR3 coding sequence is TGTGCCAGCAGCGTAGCTCAAGGGGTGTACACTGAAGCTTTCTTT. Its protein product is CASSVAQGVYTEAFF. The whole variable domain, remainder taken from reference TRBV9 and TRBJ1-1, is DSGVTQTPKHLITATGQRVTLRCSPRSGDLSVYWYQQSLDQGLQFLIQYYNGEERAKGNILERFSAQQFPDLHSELNLSSLELGDSALYFCASSVAQGVYTEAFFGQGTRLTVV.